This TCR beta chain was recorded in a study of OX40 agonist ivuxolimab in advanced cancers. The CDR3 sequence is 15 residues long. Looked up from germline, CDR1 is LNHDA and CDR2 is SQIVND (reference sequence). V lost 2 bases and J 0 bases, leaving 8 bases between the germline ends. The assay was immunoSEQ multiplex PCR, and TCRdb's table has in-frame clones only and misses some. The sample contains some 66,000 clones, approximately 90% of which appear only once. J is TRBJ1-5 and V is TRBV19; D not certain. This TCR derives from an adult with an advanced solid tumor such as melanoma, head and neck, liver or kidney cancer. Sequenced material: CD4+ or CD8+ T cells sorted from blood, taken in a trial of the OX40 agonist ivuxolimab. The CDR3 spells CASSITSNSNQPQHF. CDR3 nucleotides: TGTGCCAGTAGTATAACATCTAATAGCAATCAGCCCCAGCATTTT.